The 8 T cell receptor beta chains below were found in one sample sequenced in a study of blood T cell repertoires in COVID-19. TCRdb's copy holds only in-frame clones and misses some; the assay was immunoSEQ multiplex PCR. The table includes tens of thousands of clones, around 82% detected once. The sequenced sample consisted of peripheral blood. The receptor source for this set is a woman older than 75 with acute or convalescent COVID-19.

This sequence joins TRBV6-1 and TRBJ1-1, with 11 bases that match TRBD1. With V trimmed by 3 bases and J by 12 bases, 6 bases remained unmatched. The CDR3 loop spans 13 amino acids. Germline values: CDR1 MNHNS, CDR2 SASEGT. DNA for the CDR3: TGTGCCAGCAGTGAGGACAGGGGGCTAGGAACTTTCTTT. This encodes CASSEDRGLGTFF.

This rearrangement joins TRBV7-3 to TRBJ2-5, with 7 bases fitting TRBD2. The V and J ends lost 8 bases and 7 bases, in that order; junction bases with no gene match: 13. CDR3 size: 14 residues. In germline, CDR1 is SGHTA, CDR2 FQGTGA. The CDR3 sequence: CASAAGSGVTTQYF. The DNA of the CDR3 is TGTGCCAGCGCCGCGGGGAGCGGGGTGACGACCCAGTACTTC.

This chain connects TRBV29-1 to TRBJ1-1, with D possibly TRBD1 on 5 matching bases. Trimming removed 2 bases at V and 5 bases at J, with 12 bases between. Germline V CDR1 and CDR2: SQVTM, ANQGSEA. This CDR3 is built from 13 residues. The CDR3 sequence is CSVESGVLTEAFF. The DNA of the CDR3 is TGCAGCGTTGAATCGGGGGTTTTGACTGAAGCTTTCTTT.

In its sample, this clone was seen once. This chain connects TRBV10-3 to TRBJ2-1; the match to TRBD2 covers 8 bases. V lost 3 bases to trimming and J lost 9 bases; unmatched junction nucleotides: 7. This CDR3 is built from 14 residues. Looked up from germline, CDR1 is ENHRY and CDR2 is SYGVKD. CDR3 coding DNA: TGTGCCATCAGTGAATCAGCGGGGGTAAGTGAGCAGTTCTTC. Encoded protein: CAISESAGVSEQFF.

This clone was recorded only once. The chain joins TRBV6-5 to TRBJ2-1, with a weak D call TRBD2 (5 bases). Per the germline V gene, CDR1 is MNHEY and CDR2 is SVGAGI. The length of the CDR3 is 14 residues. The germline V and J ends were trimmed by 4 bases and 5 bases, with 12 bases remaining between them. CDR3 residues: CASSFSGINNEQFF. In DNA, the CDR3 is TGTGCCAGCAGTTTTTCGGGGATCAACAATGAGCAGTTCTTC.

CDR3 in amino acids: CASSATGGLGYTF. The DNA for the CDR3 is TGTGCCAGCAGCGCCACAGGGGGCCTTGGCTACACCTTC. This chain joins TRBV9 and TRBJ1-2; TRBD1 aligns across 9 bases. The junction had 4 bases not matched to a gene; V was cut back by 3 bases and J by 7 bases. This CDR3 spans 13 amino acids. The germline V gene encodes CDR1 SGDLS and CDR2 YYNGEE.

The V call is TRBV7-9, the J call TRBJ2-6; TRBD2 is a possible D gene (5 bases). V was cut by 11 bases and J by 6 bases, with 20 bases left in between. Germline lookup yields CDR1 SEHNR and CDR2 FQNEAQ (reference sequence). The CDR3 is made up of 15 amino acids. CDR3 region: CAVPIGLWEANVLTF. CDR3 sequence (DNA): TGTGCCGTCCCGATCGGACTCTGGGAGGCCAACGTCCTGACTTTC.

The rearrangement links TRBV9 to TRBJ2-2; 12 bases fit TRBD2. The ends lost 4 bases at V and 4 bases at J; junction bases unmatched: 11. The germline V gene encodes CDR1 SGDLS and CDR2 YYNGEE. This CDR3 spans 18 amino acids. CDR3 sequence reads: CASSPRLAGGPGTGELFF. Written as DNA, the CDR3 is TGTGCCAGCAGCCCTAGGCTAGCGGGGGGGCCGGGCACCGGGGAGCTGTTTTTT.